This T cell receptor beta chain was sequenced during a study of human T cells and chemical hapten exposure. Comments on this clonotype: The antigen remains unidentified.

Trimming at V came to 3 bases and at J to 0 bases, leaving 6 bases not matched to a gene. The germline V gene has CDR1 SGHRS and CDR2 YFSETQ. CDR3 length: 16 residues. Whole-study results and caveats: More PT1 expanded TCRs went with higher patch test scores.

Sample time point: patch test 1, 2 weeks after DPC sensitization. Treatment meaning: therapeutic diphenylcyclopropenone sensitization with weekly scalp DPC. TCRdb re-called the RACE reads with MiXCR, one entry per CDR3 protein. The sample records fewer than 500,000 distinct CDR3 sequences, about 4.8% being singletons. V gene TRBV5-1 combines with J gene TRBJ1-5; 7 nucleotides agree with TRBD1. The TCR sequence derives from a woman between 50 and 59 years old with alopecia areata. Some clones in this sample may be carry-over from other donors' samples. The sample consisted of whole blood, taken in connection with sensitization to the hapten diphenylcyclopropenone (DPC). The CDR3 protein is CASSSRDSNSNQPQHF. CDR3 in DNA: TGCGCCAGCAGCTCCCGGGACAGTAATAGCAATCAGCCCCAGCATTTT.